These 10 T cell receptor beta chains came from one sample sequenced in a study of T cell changes during pregnancy in multiple sclerosis. Measured with immunoSEQ multiplex PCR; TCRdb has only the in-frame clones, and not every one. Among 55,000 to 65,000 clones listed, around 95% were seen once. The sample in question was CD4+ T cells from peripheral blood mononuclear cells, obtained before pregnancy. These receptors originate from a female donor with multiple sclerosis, enrolled in a pregnancy study.

In this sample, this clone turned up once. The genes are TRBV19 and TRBJ1-2, with TRBD1 matching 9 bases. V shed 10 bases and J 7 bases; nucleotides not matched to a gene: 10. CDR1 and CDR2 (germline): LNHDA, SQIVND (reference sequence). The CDR3 spans 13 residues. CDR3 region: CATTFGTGSGYTF. As DNA, the CDR3 is TGTGCCACTACCTTCGGGACAGGGTCTGGCTACACCTTC. Full variable domain (outside the CDR3, taken from reference TRBV19 and TRBJ1-2): DGGITQSPKYLFRKEGQNVTLSCEQNLNHDAMYWYRQDPGQGLRLIYYSQIVNDFQKGDIAEGYSVSREKKESFPLTVTSAQKNPTAFYLCATTFGTGSGYTFGSGTRLTVV.

This clone was found once. The genes are TRBV7-2 and TRBJ2-2, with TRBD1 matching over 9 bases. With 2 bases clipped from V and 6 bases from J, the junction kept 10 bases outside the gene matches. CDR1 is SGHTA, CDR2 FQGNSA, per germline. This CDR3 spans 17 amino acids. The DNA of the CDR3 is TGTGCCAGCAGCTTAAGAACAGGGGGCGGAAACCCCGGGGAGCTGTTTTTT. This codes for CASSLRTGGGNPGELFF.

The rearrangement uses TRBV10-3 and TRBJ1-1, with D perhaps TRBD1 (5 bases). CDR1 ENHRY and CDR2 SYGVKD come from the germline V gene. This CDR3 has 14 amino acids. Trimming left V 3 bases short and J 1 base short, with 9 bases between. The CDR3 region is CAISERQSNTEAFF. CDR3 DNA sequence: TGTGCCATCAGTGAACGACAGTCGAACACTGAAGCTTTCTTT.

The gene calls are TRBV6-5 and TRBJ1-5, with D perhaps TRBD1 (6 bases). The CDR3 has 15 residues. Trimming shortened V by 0 bases and J by 6 bases, and 12 bases separated the two germline ends. CDR1 is MNHEY and CDR2 is SVGAGI in the germline V gene. This CDR3 is CASSYSRGAGQPQHF. CDR3 nucleotide sequence: TGTGCCAGCAGTTACTCGCGGGGGGCGGGTCAGCCCCAGCATTTT.

The genes are TRBV14 and TRBJ1-1, with D tentatively TRBD1 (5 bases). The CDR3 extends over 14 amino acids. Germline-derived CDR1 and CDR2 are SGHDN and FVKESK. V gave up 0 bases and J gave up 5 bases, with 10 bases separating them. CDR3 sequence (DNA): TGTGCCAGCAGCCAAGATCTAAGGGGTACTGAAGCTTTCTTT. Amino acids: CASSQDLRGTEAFF.

The rearrangement links TRBV5-6 to TRBJ2-7, with D possibly TRBD2 on 6 matching bases. This CDR3 has 14 amino acids. Trimming took off 0 bases at V and 6 bases at J, with 13 bases between the two ends. Germline CDR1 and CDR2: SGHDT and YYEEEE. CDR3 region: CASSLGGGLPEQYF. The CDR3 DNA reads as TGTGCCAGCAGCTTGGGTGGGGGACTCCCCGAGCAGTACTTC.

V and J are TRBV5-1 and TRBJ2-3; 8 nucleotides align to TRBD1. Germline V gene sequence: CDR1 SGHRS, CDR2 YFSETQ. J gave up 5 bases and V 1 base, and 9 bases lay outside the gene matches. CDR3 length: 16 residues. The CDR3 sequence is CASSLNQGAIGDTQYF. CDR3 sequence (DNA): TGCGCCAGCAGCTTGAACCAGGGGGCAATCGGAGATACGCAGTATTTT.

This clone was recorded once. The chain couples TRBV11-3 to TRBJ2-1, with 9 bases fitting TRBD2. Trimming removed 0 bases from V and 5 bases from J; junction bases left unmatched: 14. Germline loops: CDR1 SGHNT, CDR2 YENEEA. There are 19 residues in the CDR3. The CDR3 DNA follows: TGTGCCAGCAGCTTAGACGGAATGGCGGGAGGGGACCTAAACAATGAGCAGTTCTTC. The encoded protein is CASSLDGMAGGDLNNEQFF.

The chain joins TRBV9 to TRBJ2-2; D unclear. The CDR3 covers 17 residues. Per the germline V gene, CDR1 is SGDLS and CDR2 is YYNGEE. The ends were cut back, 0 bases at V and 2 bases at J, with 14 bases in the middle. CDR3 in DNA: TGTGCCAGCAGCGTAGAGCCATCAGGTATAAACACCGGGGAGCTGTTTTTT. Amino acid sequence: CASSVEPSGINTGELFF.

CDR3 in DNA: TGTGCCAGCAGACGTTTGGGACAGGGTGGCTACACCTTC. Amino acid sequence: CASRRLGQGGYTF. The chain recombines TRBV28 with TRBJ1-2; 9 positions agree with TRBD1. The CDR3 is made up of 13 amino acids. CDR1 and CDR2 (germline): MDHEN, SYDVKM. J was trimmed by 7 bases and V by 6 bases; bases with no gene match: 6.